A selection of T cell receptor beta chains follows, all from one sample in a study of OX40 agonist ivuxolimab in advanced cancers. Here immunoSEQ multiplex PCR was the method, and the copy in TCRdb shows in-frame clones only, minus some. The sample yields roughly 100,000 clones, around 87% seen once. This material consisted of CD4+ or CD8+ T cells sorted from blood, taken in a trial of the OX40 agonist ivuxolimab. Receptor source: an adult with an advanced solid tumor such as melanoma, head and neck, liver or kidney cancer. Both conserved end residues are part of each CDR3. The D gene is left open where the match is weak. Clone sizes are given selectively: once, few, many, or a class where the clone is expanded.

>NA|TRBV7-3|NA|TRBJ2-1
TGTGCCAGCAGCTTAGGTAGCGAGCAGTTCTTC
CASSLGSEQFF
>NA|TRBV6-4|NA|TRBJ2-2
TGTGCCAGCAGTGAAGGAGCGAACACCGGGGAGCTGTTTTTT
CASSEGANTGELFF
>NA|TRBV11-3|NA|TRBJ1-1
TGTGCCAGCAGCTTAGATAAGGTCACTGAAGCTTTCTTT
CASSLDKVTEAFF
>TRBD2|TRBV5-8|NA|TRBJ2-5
TGTGCCAGCAGCGTCGGGACTAGCGATCAAGAGACCCAGTACTTC
CASSVGTSDQETQYF
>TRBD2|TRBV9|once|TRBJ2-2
TGTGCCAGCAGCGTCTTAGCGGGACTGAACACCGGGGAGCTGTTTTTT
CASSVLAGLNTGELFF
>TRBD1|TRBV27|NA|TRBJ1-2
TGTGCCAGCAGTCCCCGACAGGGGGCTGACGGCTACACCTTC
CASSPRQGADGYTF
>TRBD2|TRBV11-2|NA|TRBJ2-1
TGTGCCAGCAGCCGGACTAGCGGGGACAATGAGCAGTTCTTC
CASSRTSGDNEQFF
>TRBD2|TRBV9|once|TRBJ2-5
TGTGCCAGCAGCGGGCTGGGACTAGCGGGCCAAGAGACCCAGTACTTC
CASSGLGLAGQETQYF
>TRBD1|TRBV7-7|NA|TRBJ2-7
TGTGCTAGCAGCACCGGGACAGGGACCTACGAGCAGTACTTC
CASSTGTGTYEQYF
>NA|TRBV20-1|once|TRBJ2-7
TGCAGTGCTAGTAGAGCTTACGAGCAGTACTTC
CSASRAYEQYF
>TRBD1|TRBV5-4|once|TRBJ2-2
TGTGCCAGCAGCTCGCCCCGGACAGGGCGGGTCACCGGGGAGCTGTTTTTT
CASSSPRTGRVTGELFF
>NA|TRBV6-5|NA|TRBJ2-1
TGTGCCAGCAGCCCAGGGGCGGAGCAGTTCTTC
CASSPGAEQFF
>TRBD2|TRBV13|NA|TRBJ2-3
TGTGCCAGCAGCTTAGGCGGGCGCGGGGGGGCCGAAGATACGCAGTATTTT
CASSLGGRGGAEDTQYF
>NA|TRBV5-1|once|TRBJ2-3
TGCGCCAGCAGCTTGGAGAGTAAGAGGCTCACAGATACGCAGTATTTT
CASSLESKRLTDTQYF
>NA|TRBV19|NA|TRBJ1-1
TGTGCCAGTAGTATCATCAAGACGAACACTGAAGCTTTCTTT
CASSIIKTNTEAFF
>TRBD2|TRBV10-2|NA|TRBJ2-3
TGCGCCAGCCGTGGGGAGGGGCGAGGAGATACGCAGTATTTT
CASRGEGRGDTQYF
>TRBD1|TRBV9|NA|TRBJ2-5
TGTGCCAGCAGCTCCCGACAGGGTCAAGAGACCCAGTACTTC
CASSSRQGQETQYF
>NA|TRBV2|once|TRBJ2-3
TGTGCCAGCAGTGGGGTAGTAAACACAGATACGCAGTATTTT
CASSGVVNTDTQYF
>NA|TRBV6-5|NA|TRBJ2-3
TGTGCCAGCTGGGCGGGGACAGATACGCAGTATTTT
CASWAGTDTQYF
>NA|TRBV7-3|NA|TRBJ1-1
TGTGCCAGCAGCTTAAGTTTATCGACAGAAGCTTTCTTT
CASSLSLSTEAFF
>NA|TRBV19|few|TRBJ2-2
TGTGCCAGTAGCGCCGGGACTCACACCGGGGAGCTGTTTTTT
CASSAGTHTGELFF
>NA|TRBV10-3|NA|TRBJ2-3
TGTGCCATCAGTGAGTCGACTAGCACAGATACGCAGTATTTT
CAISESTSTDTQYF
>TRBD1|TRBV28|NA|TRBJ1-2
TGTGCCAGCAGTTTTGGGGGACAGGAGCTCAATGGCTACACCTTC
CASSFGGQELNGYTF
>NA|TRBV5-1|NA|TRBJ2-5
TGCGCCAGCGGATTACAGGTGGGAGAGACCCAGTACTTC
CASGLQVGETQYF
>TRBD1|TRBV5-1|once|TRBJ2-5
TGCGCCAGCAGCTTGGGGACAGGGGGGTACGAGACCCAGTACTTC
CASSLGTGGYETQYF
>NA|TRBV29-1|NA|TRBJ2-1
TGCAGCGTTGAAGTCCCAAACAATGAGCAGTTCTTC
CSVEVPNNEQFF
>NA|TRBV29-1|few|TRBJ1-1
TGCAGCGTTGAACCGGACTCAAGGGCTTTCTTT
CSVEPDSRAFF
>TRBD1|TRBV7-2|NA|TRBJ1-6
TGTGCCAGCAGCTTAGCGCGACTACAGGGGGCAGGTTCACCCCTCCACTTT
CASSLARLQGAGSPLHF
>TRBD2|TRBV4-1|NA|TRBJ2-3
TGCGCCAGCAGCCAAGATGGCCTAGCGGGGGGGCCAAATACGCAGTATTTT
CASSQDGLAGGPNTQYF
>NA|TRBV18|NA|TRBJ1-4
TGTGCCAGCTCGCCCGGCGAGGGAACTAATGAAAAACTGTTTTTT
CASSPGEGTNEKLFF
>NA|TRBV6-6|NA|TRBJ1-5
TGTGCCAGCAGTTACGGGGGTAATCAGCCCCAGCATTTT
CASSYGGNQPQHF